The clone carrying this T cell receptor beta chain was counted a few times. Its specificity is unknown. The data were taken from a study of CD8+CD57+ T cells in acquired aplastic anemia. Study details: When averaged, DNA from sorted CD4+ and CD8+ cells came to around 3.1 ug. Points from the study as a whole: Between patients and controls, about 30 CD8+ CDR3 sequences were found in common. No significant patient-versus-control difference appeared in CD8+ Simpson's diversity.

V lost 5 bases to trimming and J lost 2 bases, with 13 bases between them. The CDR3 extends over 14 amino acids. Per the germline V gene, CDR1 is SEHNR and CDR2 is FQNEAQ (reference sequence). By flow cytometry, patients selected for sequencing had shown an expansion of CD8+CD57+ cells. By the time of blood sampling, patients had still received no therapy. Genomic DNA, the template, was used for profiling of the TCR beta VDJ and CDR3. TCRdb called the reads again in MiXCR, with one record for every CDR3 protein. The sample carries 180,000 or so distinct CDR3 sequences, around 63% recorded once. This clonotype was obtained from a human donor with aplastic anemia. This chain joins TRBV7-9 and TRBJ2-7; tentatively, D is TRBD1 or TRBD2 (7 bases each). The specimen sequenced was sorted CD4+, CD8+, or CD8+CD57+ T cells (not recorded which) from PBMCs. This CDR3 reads CASSQGGATYEQYF. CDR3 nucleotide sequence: TGTGCCAGCAGCCAGGGGGGGGCGACCTACGAGCAGTACTTC. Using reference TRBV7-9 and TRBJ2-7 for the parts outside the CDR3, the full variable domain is DTGVSQNPRHKITKRGQNVTFRCDPISEHNRLYWYRQTLGQGPEFLTYFQNEAQLEKSRLLSDRFSAERPKGSFSTLEIQRTEQGDSAMYLCASSQGGATYEQYFGPGTRLTVT.